Given below is one T cell receptor beta chain in context. The antigen is unknown. Through Arm-PCR of CDR3 regions and iRepertoire HTBI primers, TCR beta libraries were built. TCRdb redid the calling of the multiplex PCR reads with MiXCR, one entry per CDR3 protein. The table lists about 310,000 distinct CDR3 sequences, approximately 20% of them singletons. This record comes from a study of regulatory T cells in long-lasting Graves disease. Study-wide points: Possibly, too few samples lowered accuracy. Persistent disease preferred TRBV28, TRBJ1-2 and TRBJ2-5; new disease, TRBV20-1 and TRBJ2-1.

Time point of the sample: newly diagnosed GD, antithyroid drugs for less than 3 months. Extracted PBMC RNA gave rise to the TCR library. Germline-derived CDR1 and CDR2 are SNHLY and FYNNEI. The CDR3 is made up of 13 amino acids. The V gene lost 2 bases and the J gene lost 7 bases, with 9 bases spanning the gap. The chain couples TRBV2 to TRBJ2-1; the D is unclear. The receptor comes from a female donor with Graves disease. Sequences were derived from peripheral blood mononuclear cells (PBMCs), sampled at new diagnosis, from a patient treated with antithyroid drugs. CDR3 sequence reads: CASSEKWLNEQFF. CDR3 DNA sequence: TGTGCCAGCAGTGAAAAATGGCTAAATGAGCAGTTCTTC. The full variable domain, with the rest looked up from reference TRBV2 and TRBJ2-1, is EPEVTQTPSHQVTQMGQEVILRCVPISNHLYFYWYRQILGQKVEFLVSFYNNEISEKSEIFDDQFSVERPDGSNFTLKIRSTKLEDSAMYFCASSEKWLNEQFFGPGTRLTVL.